Each of the 13 T cell receptor beta chains below was sequenced from the same sample in a study of early T cells in non-severe SARS-CoV-2 infection. TCRdb redid the calling of the 5' RACE reads with MiXCR, one entry per CDR3 protein. The sample has almost 45,000 distinct CDR3 sequences, roughly 6.2% seen once; the top ten hold under 15%. Sequencing was done on a sample of whole blood. These receptors all come from an adult who was a healthcare worker with PCR-confirmed SARS-CoV-2 infection or an uninfected control (not recorded which).

The chain couples TRBV20-1 to TRBJ2-7, with unresolved D. The CDR3 has 11 residues. The germline CDR1 and CDR2 sequences are DFQATT and SNEGSKA (reference sequence). Trimming shortened V by 4 bases and J by 7 bases, and 11 bases separated the two germline ends. This chain's CDR3 is CSAMPKEEQYF. The CDR3 nucleotides read TGCAGTGCTATGCCCAAGGAGGAGCAGTACTTC.

Ten or more counts support this clonotype. The chain combines TRBV28 with TRBJ1-1; no clear D gene. The CDR3 is made up of 13 amino acids. CDR1 is MDHEN and CDR2 is SYDVKM in the germline V gene. V lost 10 bases to trimming and J lost 0 bases, with 12 bases between them. CDR3 in amino acids: CATWRTLNTEAFF. CDR3 DNA sequence: TGTGCCACTTGGAGGACCCTGAACACTGAAGCTTTCTTT.

This clonotype was recorded many times. The V and J genes are TRBV10-1 and TRBJ1-1, with 8 positions matching TRBD1. Per the germline V gene, CDR1 is WNHNN and CDR2 is SYGVQD (reference sequence). Germline trimming cut 7 bases from V and 8 bases from J; bases unmatched to any gene: 3. The CDR3 totals 11 residues. The CDR3 is CASTWDREAFF. The CDR3 nucleotides read TGCGCCAGCACATGGGACAGGGAAGCTTTCTTT.

This clonotype was counted at least ten times. The chain couples TRBV5-1 to TRBJ2-1; D not resolved. This CDR3 contains 14 residues. V was trimmed by 3 bases and J by 0 bases, leaving 7 bases between them. Germline V gene data show CDR1 as SGHRS and CDR2 as YFSETQ. CDR3 in amino acids: CASSSYSSYNEQFF. The CDR3, as DNA: TGCGCCAGCAGCTCCTATAGCTCCTACAATGAGCAGTTCTTC.

The chain uses TRBV7-9 and TRBJ2-7; no reliable D call. CDR1 is SEHNR, CDR2 FQNEAQ, per germline (reference sequence). This CDR3 spans 14 amino acids. V was clipped by 5 bases and J by 3 bases, with 14 bases between them. CDR3 DNA: TGTGCCAGCAGCAACTTGAAGGGCAACTACGAGCAGTACTTC. Its translation: CASSNLKGNYEQYF.

In this sample, this clonotype turned up a few times. The chain employs TRBV9 and TRBJ2-1; no firm D call. CDR1 and CDR2 (germline): SGDLS, YYNGEE. The V and J ends lost 1 base and 5 bases respectively, with 7 bases between them. There are 13 residues in the CDR3. In DNA form, the CDR3 reads TGTGCCAGCAGCGTACGGGCCAACAATGAGCAGTTCTTC. This codes for CASSVRANNEQFF.

Ten or more counts support this clonotype. The chain combines TRBV7-9 with TRBJ2-7; D not resolved. Germline V gene sequence: CDR1 SEHNR, CDR2 FQNEAQ (reference sequence). With 5 bases removed from V and 0 bases from J, the gap between germline ends came to 11 bases. The CDR3 is made up of 14 amino acids. CDR3 in amino acids: CASSRSPNSYEQYF. As DNA, the CDR3 is TGTGCCAGCAGCCGCAGTCCGAACTCCTACGAGCAGTACTTC.

On this clonotype: Being one base from a much bigger clone, this may be a read error. The V call is TRBV12-3 or TRBV12-4, the J call TRBJ2-1; D is tentatively TRBD1 or TRBD2 (5 bases each). V was shortened by 6 bases and J by 10 bases, with 16 bases between the two germline ends. The CDR3 runs 13 residues. As DNA, the CDR3 is TGTGCCAGCAGCTCCGGGACGGCCAGAGAGCAGTTCTTC. Translated, it gives CASSSGTAREQFF.

The J gene is TRBJ2-1, the V gene TRBV2, with 10 bases lining up with TRBD2. The CDR3 totals 16 residues. Germline CDR1 is SNHLY and CDR2 is FYNNEI. V was clipped by 4 bases and J by 1 base; unmatched bases: 4. The CDR3 region is CASSAISGGSYNEQFF. CDR3 in DNA: TGTGCCAGCAGTGCTATTAGCGGGGGGTCCTACAATGAGCAGTTCTTC.

The chain is built from TRBV5-1 and TRBJ1-6; 7 positions agree with TRBD1. The V and J ends lost 2 bases and 5 bases, in that order; junction bases with no gene match: 7. The CDR3 is made up of 16 amino acids. CDR1 is SGHRS, CDR2 YFSETQ, per germline. Here the CDR3 DNA reads TGCGCCAGCAGCTTCGAAGGGGGCGGCCATAATTCACCCCTCCACTTT. It encodes CASSFEGGGHNSPLHF.

The V call is TRBV19, the J call TRBJ1-2; the match to TRBD1 covers 9 bases. Germline V CDR1 and CDR2: LNHDA, SQIVND (reference sequence). The CDR3 runs to 14 residues. The J segment lost 2 bases and the V segment lost 8 bases, leaving 6 bases of the junction unmatched. The CDR3 DNA follows: TGTGCCAGTCGCCCCGGGACAGGGAACTATGGCTACACCTTC. Its translation: CASRPGTGNYGYTF.

This clonotype occurred many times. The J gene is TRBJ1-5, the V gene TRBV29-1; D not resolved. The CDR3 is 13 amino acids. The ends were cut back, 3 bases at V and 0 bases at J, with 6 bases in the middle. Germline CDR1 and CDR2: SQVTM and ANQGSEA. The CDR3 sequence is CSVDVSSNQPQHF. The CDR3 bases are TGCAGCGTTGATGTCAGTAGCAATCAGCCCCAGCATTTT.

This clonotype was found a few times. The rearrangement links TRBV20-1 to TRBJ2-7, with 11 bases matching TRBD1. Germline values: CDR1 DFQATT, CDR2 SNEGSKA (reference sequence). CDR3 length equals 13 residues. J was trimmed by 6 bases and V by 5 bases; bases with no gene match: 6. In nucleotides, the CDR3 is TGCAGTGCTCTCCGGGACAGGGGGGGCGAGCAGTACTTC. This encodes CSALRDRGGEQYF.